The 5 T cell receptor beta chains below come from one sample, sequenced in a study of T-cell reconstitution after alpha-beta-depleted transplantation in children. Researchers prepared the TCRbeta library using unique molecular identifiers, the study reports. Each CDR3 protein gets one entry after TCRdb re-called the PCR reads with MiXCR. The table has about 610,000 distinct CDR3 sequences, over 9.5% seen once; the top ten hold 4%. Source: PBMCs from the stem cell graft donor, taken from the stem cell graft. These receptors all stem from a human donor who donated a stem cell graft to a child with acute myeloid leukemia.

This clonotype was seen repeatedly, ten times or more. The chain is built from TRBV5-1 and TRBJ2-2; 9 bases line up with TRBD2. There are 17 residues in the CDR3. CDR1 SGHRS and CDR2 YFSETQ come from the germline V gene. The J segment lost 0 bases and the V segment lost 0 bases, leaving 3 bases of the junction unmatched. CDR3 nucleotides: TGCGCCAGCAGCTTGGGACTAGCGGCCACGAACACCGGGGAGCTGTTTTTT. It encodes CASSLGLAATNTGELFF.

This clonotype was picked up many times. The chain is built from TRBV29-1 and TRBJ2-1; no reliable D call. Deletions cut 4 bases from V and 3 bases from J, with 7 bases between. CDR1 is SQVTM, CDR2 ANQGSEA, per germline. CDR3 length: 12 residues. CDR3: CSVGSGYNEQFF. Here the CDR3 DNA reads TGCAGCGTTGGATCTGGCTACAATGAGCAGTTCTTC.

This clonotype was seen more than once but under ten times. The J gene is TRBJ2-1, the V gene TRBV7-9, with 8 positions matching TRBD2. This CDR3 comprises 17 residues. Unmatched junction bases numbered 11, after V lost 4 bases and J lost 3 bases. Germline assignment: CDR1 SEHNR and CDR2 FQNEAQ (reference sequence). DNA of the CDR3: TGTGCCAGCAGCTCTACCCATTTAGCGGGATACTACAATGAGCAGTTCTTC. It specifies CASSSTHLAGYYNEQFF.

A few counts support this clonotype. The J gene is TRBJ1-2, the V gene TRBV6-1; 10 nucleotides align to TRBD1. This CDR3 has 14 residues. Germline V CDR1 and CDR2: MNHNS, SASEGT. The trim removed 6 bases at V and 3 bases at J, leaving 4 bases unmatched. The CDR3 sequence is CASRGTGEDYGYTF. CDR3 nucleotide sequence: TGTGCCAGCAGAGGGACAGGGGAAGACTATGGCTACACCTTC.

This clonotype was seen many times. CDR3 bases: TGTGCCAGCAGTTACAAGGAGCGGGCTACGCAGTATTTT. Protein: CASSYKERATQYF. V gene TRBV7-2 combines with J gene TRBJ2-3; a possible D gene is TRBD2 (6 bases). Trimming removed 6 bases from V and 8 bases from J, with 15 bases in between. The germline CDR1 and CDR2 sequences are SGHTA and FQGNSA. The length of the CDR3 is 13 residues.